Listed here are 29 T cell receptor beta chains from one sample, sequenced in a study of blood T cell repertoires in COVID-19. Clones were sequenced by immunoSEQ multiplex PCR, and TCRdb holds only the in-frame ones, with some missing. The sample carries 130,000 or so clones, about 70% recorded once. The sequenced material came from peripheral blood. All receptors come from a woman in her sixties or seventies with acute or convalescent COVID-19.

The CDR3 DNA reads as TGTGCCAGCAGGTTCGCGCATACCTCTGGGGCCAACGTCCTGACTTTC. This encodes CASRFAHTSGANVLTF. V usage is TRBV11-2 and J usage is TRBJ2-6; no reliable D call. Trimming stripped 6 bases from V and 0 bases from J, with 12 bases between. Germline CDR1 is SGHAT and CDR2 is FQNNGV. The CDR3 is 16 amino acids.

V is TRBV5-1 and J is TRBJ2-1, with TRBD1 identical over 8 bases. The trim removed 6 bases at V and 8 bases at J, leaving 16 bases unmatched. CDR3 length: 16 amino acids. The germline gives CDR1 SGHRS, CDR2 YFSETQ. CDR3 in DNA: TGCGCCAGCATGGTAATGAGGACAGGGAGCAGTGATGAGCAGTTCTTC. Its protein is CASMVMRTGSSDEQFF.

The chain is built from TRBV25-1 and TRBJ1-5; D not resolved. CDR1 and CDR2 from the germline V gene are MGHDK and SYGVNS. The V end was cut by 4 bases, the J end by 0 bases, with 10 bases between. The CDR3 length is 15 residues. In DNA form, the CDR3 reads TGTGCCAGCAGTGGAAACACCGATAGCAATCAGCCCCAGCATTTT. Amino acids: CASSGNTDSNQPQHF.

The V and J genes are TRBV30 and TRBJ2-7; TRBD2 might be the D (6 bases). Trimming took 2 bases from V and 5 from J, leaving 10 bases between them. This CDR3 spans 12 amino acids. The germline V gene has CDR1 GTSNPN and CDR2 SVGIG (reference sequence). CDR3 residues: CAWSPGVDEQYF. Here the CDR3 DNA reads TGTGCCTGGAGTCCGGGGGTGGACGAGCAGTACTTC.

The rearrangement joins TRBV30 to TRBJ2-2; TRBD2 is a possible D gene (6 bases). The germline V gene encodes CDR1 GTSNPN and CDR2 SVGIG (reference sequence). The CDR3 runs 14 residues. V was cut by 4 bases and J by 5 bases, with 14 bases left in between. The CDR3 sequence is CAWTKGLTTGELFF. The DNA of the CDR3 is TGTGCCTGGACTAAGGGACTCACGACCGGGGAGCTGTTTTTT.

The gene calls are TRBV3-1 (or the pseudogene TRBV3-2) and TRBJ2-5, with 7 bases identical to TRBD1. There are 14 residues in the CDR3. Trimming at V came to 5 bases and at J to 1 base, leaving 4 bases not matched to a gene. Per the germline V gene, CDR1 is LGHDT and CDR2 is YNNKEL (reference sequence). This CDR3 is CASSNRDSQETQYF. In DNA form, the CDR3 reads TGTGCCAGCAGCAACCGGGACAGCCAAGAGACCCAGTACTTC.

V and J are TRBV12-3 or TRBV12-4 and TRBJ1-1; D gene uncertain. CDR3 size: 13 residues. V gave up 5 bases and J gave up 4 bases, with 11 bases separating them. CDR3 DNA sequence: TGTGCCAGCAGTAGTGTAGTCCGCACTGAAGCTTTCTTT. Protein product: CASSSVVRTEAFF.

The chain has TRBV5-1 and TRBJ2-3; the D gene is possibly TRBD1 (5 bases). Germline V gives CDR1 SGHRS, CDR2 YFSETQ. This CDR3 region has 12 residues. Trimming shortened V by 3 bases and J by 6 bases, and 8 bases separated the two germline ends. The CDR3 loop reads CASSSKGDTQYF. DNA of the CDR3: TGCGCCAGCAGCTCAAAGGGGGATACGCAGTATTTT.

The chain uses TRBV11-2 and TRBJ2-7; 11 bases map to TRBD1. V gave up 8 bases and J gave up 4 bases; unmatched junction bases: 7. The CDR3 is made up of 14 amino acids. CDR1 SGHAT and CDR2 FQNNGV come from the germline V gene. The CDR3 loop reads CASCPGTGGYEQYF. The CDR3 DNA follows: TGTGCCAGCTGTCCCGGGACAGGGGGGTACGAGCAGTACTTC. Full variable domain (rest looked up from reference TRBV11-2 and TRBJ2-7): EAGVAQSPRYKIIEKRQSVAFWCNPISGHATLYWYQQILGQGPKLLIQFQNNGVVDDSQLPKDRFSAERLKGVDSTLKIQPAKLEDSAVYLCASCPGTGGYEQYFGPGTRLTVT.

This rearrangement joins TRBV11-3 to TRBJ2-5, with D uncertain. The CDR3 extends over 15 amino acids. The germline V and J ends were trimmed by 1 base and 0 bases, with 9 bases remaining between them. Germline V gene data show CDR1 as SGHNT and CDR2 as YENEEA. CDR3 nucleotide sequence: TGTGCCAGCAGCTTAGGGCTGACAAACCAAGAGACCCAGTACTTC. Amino acid sequence: CASSLGLTNQETQYF.

This clone was seen a few times. The chain couples TRBV18 to TRBJ2-2; 13 nucleotides agree with TRBD2. The CDR3 length is 18 residues. V gave up 0 bases and J gave up 2 bases; unmatched junction bases: 3. Germline V CDR1 and CDR2: KGHSH, LQKENI. Here the CDR3 DNA reads TGTGCCAGCTCACCACCAACTAGCGGGAGGGTCAACACCGGGGAGCTGTTTTTT. Translated, it gives CASSPPTSGRVNTGELFF.

This chain joins TRBV6-2 or TRBV6-3 and TRBJ2-7, with 10 nucleotides matching TRBD1. CDR1 is MNHEY, CDR2 SVGEGT, per germline. The CDR3 contains 15 residues. After removal of 5 bases from V and 1 base from J, the junction contained 5 bases not matched to a gene. CDR3 sequence: CASSDAGQGSYEQYF. CDR3 coding DNA: TGTGCCAGCAGTGACGCGGGACAGGGGTCCTACGAGCAGTACTTC.

The rearrangement links TRBV29-1 to TRBJ2-1, with D perhaps matching TRBD1 (6 bases). V lost 7 bases and J lost 3, with 16 bases in between. The CDR3 runs to 14 residues. Per the germline V gene, CDR1 is SQVTM and CDR2 is ANQGSEA. CDR3 amino acids: CSAPGQRDYNEQFF. For the CDR3, the DNA is TGCAGCGCCCCTGGACAGAGGGACTACAATGAGCAGTTCTTC.

This clone showed up just a few times. The V and J genes are TRBV27 and TRBJ1-1; TRBD1 agrees at 7 bases. The V gene's germline CDR1 is MNHEY and CDR2 SMNVEV (reference sequence). The trim removed 3 bases at V and 1 base at J, leaving 8 bases unmatched. There are 16 residues in the CDR3. The CDR3 DNA is TGTGCCAGCAGTTTCTTACGACAGGGTGGGAACACTGAAGCTTTCTTT. This encodes CASSFLRQGGNTEAFF.

The genes are TRBV5-4 and TRBJ1-2; D is ambiguous. The CDR3 has 13 residues. V was shortened by 0 bases and J by 2 bases, with 5 bases between the two germline ends. Per the germline V gene, CDR1 is SGHNT and CDR2 is YYREEE (reference sequence). Here the CDR3 DNA reads TGTGCCAGCAGCTTGGGCGAGAACTATGGCTACACCTTC. Translating gives CASSLGENYGYTF.

The chain is built from TRBV5-1 and TRBJ2-6, with 9 bases identical to TRBD1. The CDR3 spans 16 residues. V lost 4 bases and J lost 1; bases outside the gene matches: 3. Germline lookup yields CDR1 SGHRS and CDR2 YFSETQ. This CDR3 is CASSRQGGSGANVLTF. The CDR3 DNA reads TGCGCCAGCAGCAGACAGGGGGGTTCTGGGGCCAACGTCCTGACTTTC.

The V gene is TRBV21-1, the J gene TRBJ2-3; TRBD2 is taken as the D call from the table, unchecked against the DNA. TRBV21-1 is shown as a pseudogene. The CDR3 sequence is 17 residues long. CDR3 bases: TGTGCCAGCAGCAAAAGAACGGTGCCATTCCGTACAGATACGCAGTATTTT. Encoded protein: CASSKRTVPFRTDTQYF.

The chain employs TRBV12-3 or TRBV12-4 and TRBJ2-1; possibly TRBD1 for D (5 bases). Trimming removed 6 bases at V and 9 bases at J, with 12 bases between. This CDR3 comprises 12 residues. The CDR3 DNA is TGTGCCAGCAGAGACAGCTCTTCTGAGCAGTTCTTC. Its protein product is CASRDSSSEQFF.

Only a few counts were recorded for this clone. The genes are TRBV7-7 and TRBJ2-3; 7 bases align to TRBD2. CDR3 length: 15 residues. Germline assignment: CDR1 SSHAT and CDR2 FNYEAQ (reference sequence). V lost 5 bases, J lost 0 bases, and 5 bases stayed unmatched. In DNA, the CDR3 is TGTGCCAGCAGCCCAGCGGGGTCAAGCACAGATACGCAGTATTTT. Its translation is CASSPAGSSTDTQYF.

On this clone itself: This clone may be a read error of a much larger clone one base away. Other nucleotide sequences from this sample produce the same CDR3. The J gene is TRBJ2-1, the V gene TRBV7-6; D perhaps matches TRBD2 (8 bases). The germline CDR1 and CDR2 sequences are SGHVS and FNYEAQ. Between the trimmed V and J ends, which lost 5 bases and 9 bases, there was a span of 20 bases. This CDR3 contains 15 residues. The CDR3 DNA reads TGTGCCAGCAGCCAGGGGGGGCGGGGGGACTCTGAGCAGTTCTTC. Translating gives CASSQGGRGDSEQFF. The whole variable domain, filled in from reference TRBV7-6 and TRBJ2-1, reads GAGVSQSPRYKVTKRGQDVALRCDPISGHVSLYWYRQALGQGPEFLTYFNYEAQQDKSGLPNDRFSAERPEGSISTLTIQRTEQRDSAMYRCASSQGGRGDSEQFFGPGTRLTVL.

The chain is built from TRBV7-2 and TRBJ2-3, with TRBD2 identical over 9 bases. The CDR3 covers 16 residues. J was trimmed by 1 base and V by 5 bases; bases with no gene match: 7. In germline, CDR1 is SGHTA, CDR2 FQGNSA. The CDR3 nucleotides read TGTGCCAGCAGCCTTCTAGCGGGGCCAGGCACAGATACGCAGTATTTT. Protein product: CASSLLAGPGTDTQYF.

The chain recombines TRBV7-2 with TRBJ2-7, with D possibly matching TRBD2 (6 bases). CDR3 length: 14 residues. Germline V gene sequence: CDR1 SGHTA, CDR2 FQGNSA. V was clipped by 3 bases and J by 2 bases, with 11 bases between them. The chain's CDR3 is CASSFTSTTYEQYF. The CDR3 DNA reads TGTGCCAGCAGCTTTACTAGCACGACCTACGAGCAGTACTTC.

The V gene is TRBV4-1, the J gene TRBJ2-5; 7 positions match TRBD1. Germline V gives CDR1 MGHRA, CDR2 YSYEKL. The CDR3 totals 20 residues. Germline trimming cut 2 bases from V and 3 bases from J; bases unmatched to any gene: 21. In DNA form, the CDR3 reads TGCGCCAGCAGCCAACCCATCCACACACTCGGGACAGCCTCTGAAGAGACCCAGTACTTC. Its translation: CASSQPIHTLGTASEETQYF.

The chain has TRBV28 and TRBJ2-7; 10 positions agree with TRBD2. Germline values: CDR1 MDHEN, CDR2 SYDVKM. The V and J ends lost 4 bases and 3 bases, in that order; junction bases with no gene match: 15. The CDR3 contains 18 residues. CDR3 bases: TGTGCCAGCAGTTCGGCGGCTAGCGGGAGAGAGCCCCACTACGAGCAGTACTTC. This encodes CASSSAASGREPHYEQYF. Supplemented by reference TRBV28 and TRBJ2-7, the full variable domain reads DVKVTQSSRYLVKRTGEKVFLECVQDMDHENMFWYRQDPGLGLRLIYFSYDVKMKEKGDIPEGYSVSREKKERFSLILESASTNQTSMYLCASSSAASGREPHYEQYFGPGTRLTVT.

Many counts were recorded for this clone. The chain has TRBV27 and TRBJ2-7, with 10 bases lining up with TRBD2. Germline V gene lookup returns CDR1 MNHEY and CDR2 SMNVEV (reference sequence). This CDR3 is 15 amino acids long. J lost 6 bases, V lost 4 bases, and 9 bases had no gene match. Here the CDR3 reads CASSSYSGRNSEQYF. DNA of the CDR3: TGTGCCAGCAGTTCTTATAGCGGGAGGAATTCCGAGCAGTACTTC.

This clone was found once. The chain links TRBV11-2 to TRBJ2-5; 7 bases are shared with TRBD1. The length of the CDR3 is 15 residues. J gave up 3 bases and V 4 bases, and 8 bases lay outside the gene matches. CDR1 is SGHAT, CDR2 FQNNGV, per germline. The CDR3 loop is CASSSLRGLKETQYF. The CDR3 region has the DNA TGTGCCAGCAGCTCACTTAGGGGGCTCAAAGAGACCCAGTACTTC.

This clone showed up just once. This chain joins TRBV18 and TRBJ2-5, with 9 bases fitting TRBD1. The CDR3 totals 15 residues. The ends lost 4 bases at V and 3 bases at J; junction bases unmatched: 6. CDR1 is KGHSH and CDR2 is LQKENI in the germline V gene. CDR3: CASSRGQGLEETQYF. The CDR3 DNA reads TGTGCCAGCTCACGGGGACAGGGATTAGAAGAGACCCAGTACTTC.

This clone was counted once. This chain uses TRBV5-4 with TRBJ2-7; 13 bases are a match to TRBD2. CDR1 and CDR2 (germline): SGHNT, YYREEE (reference sequence). This CDR3 comprises 15 residues. The trim removed 4 bases at V and 4 bases at J, leaving 5 bases unmatched. As DNA, the CDR3 is TGTGCCAGCAGCCCGGGACTAGCGGGAATTTACGAGCAGTACTTC. As protein: CASSPGLAGIYEQYF.

This clone has more than one count but fewer than ten. The J gene is TRBJ1-1, the V gene TRBV6-6; no clear D gene. Germline CDR1 MNHNY, CDR2 SVGAGI (reference sequence). Trimming pared 10 bases from V and 0 bases from J, leaving 9 bases between. The CDR3 has 12 residues. The chain's CDR3 is CATGGLNTEAFF. CDR3 DNA: TGTGCCACCGGCGGATTGAACACTGAAGCTTTCTTT.